The 28 T cell receptor beta chains presented below share a single source sample, sequenced in a study of blood T cell repertoires in COVID-19. Method: immunoSEQ multiplex PCR; TCRdb's copy keeps in-frame clones and lacks some. In the table there are under 90,000 clones, nearly 90% of which are singletons. The sequencing sample was made of peripheral blood. These receptors all stem from a woman aged 45-65 years with COVID-19, enrolled during active disease.

V and J are TRBV19 and TRBJ2-5; TRBD1 matches 7 bases. The V segment lost 8 bases and the J segment 2 bases; nucleotides outside the gene matches: 14. In germline, CDR1 is LNHDA, CDR2 SQIVND (reference sequence). The CDR3 covers 16 residues. The CDR3: CASPPHGTERQETQYF. DNA for the CDR3: TGTGCCAGTCCACCTCACGGGACAGAGCGTCAAGAGACCCAGTACTTC.

The chain uses TRBV6-2 or TRBV6-3 and TRBJ1-2; D possibly corresponds to TRBD1 (6 bases). CDR3 size: 15 residues. V was cut by 4 bases and J by 4 bases, with 16 bases left in between. Germline V gene data show CDR1 as MNHEY and CDR2 as SVGEGT. CDR3 in DNA: TGTGCCAGCAGTTCGATCCTGACAGGAACCTATGGCTACACCTTC. This encodes CASSSILTGTYGYTF.

The chain links TRBV7-9 to TRBJ1-6, with TRBD1 as a possible D gene (5 bases). Germline-derived CDR1 and CDR2 are SEHNR and FQNEAQ (reference sequence). This CDR3 has 12 amino acids. Trimming removed 8 bases from V and 9 bases from J, with 11 bases in between. The CDR3 bases are TGTGCCAGCGCGGGGGGTAGTTCACCCCTCCACTTT. Protein sequence: CASAGGSSPLHF.

The chain carries TRBV3-1 (or the pseudogene TRBV3-2) and TRBJ2-2; TRBD1 matches 10 bases. The CDR3 runs 19 residues. With V trimmed by 1 base and J by 8 bases, 16 bases remained unmatched. The V gene's germline CDR1 is LGHDT and CDR2 YNNKEL (reference sequence). The CDR3 sequence is CASSQGFLLRQGAQGELFF. The DNA of the CDR3 is TGTGCCAGCAGCCAAGGCTTTCTATTGCGACAGGGGGCGCAAGGGGAGCTGTTTTTT.

The chain links TRBV6-6 to TRBJ2-7; perhaps TRBD2 as D (5 bases). Germline assignment: CDR1 MNHNY and CDR2 SVGAGI (reference sequence). V lost 2 bases, J lost 2 bases, and 10 bases lay in between. The CDR3 totals 14 residues. CDR3 in DNA: TGTGCCAGCAGTTACCCGGACTTCACCTACGAGCAGTACTTC. This translates into CASSYPDFTYEQYF.

J is TRBJ1-6 and V is TRBV29-1, with D possibly matching TRBD1 (6 bases). Germline V CDR1 and CDR2: SQVTM, ANQGSEA. The CDR3 consists of 12 residues. The ends were cut back, 4 bases at V and 8 bases at J, with 9 bases in the middle. Written as DNA, the CDR3 is TGCAGCGTTGGGAACAGGGATTCACCCCTCCACTTT. This sequence encodes CSVGNRDSPLHF.

This chain links TRBV9 with TRBJ2-7; weak D call: TRBD1 (5 bases). Germline CDR1 and CDR2: SGDLS and YYNGEE. The length of the CDR3 is 14 residues. Trimming cost V 4 bases and J 5 bases, with 16 bases left between them. The CDR3 region has the DNA TGTGCCAGCAGCCCCAAGGGGATCCTCGACGAGCAGTACTTC. This translates into CASSPKGILDEQYF.

This sequence joins TRBV19 and TRBJ2-1, with D possibly being TRBD2 (7 bases). Trimming took off 2 bases at V and 7 bases at J, with 15 bases between the two ends. The CDR3 loop spans 15 amino acids. The germline gives CDR1 LNHDA, CDR2 SQIVND (reference sequence). The CDR3 DNA reads TGTGCCAGTAGTATAACACAGGGAGGGATGAATGAGCAGTTCTTC. It yields the protein CASSITQGGMNEQFF.

This rearrangement joins TRBV28 to TRBJ1-3; D is possibly TRBD1 (6 bases). The germline CDR1 and CDR2 sequences are MDHEN and SYDVKM. V was clipped by 2 bases and J by 4 bases, with 15 bases between them. CDR3 size: 16 residues. CDR3 region: CASSLQGQGKGNTIYF. The CDR3 DNA reads as TGTGCCAGCAGTTTACAGGGGCAAGGGAAAGGAAACACCATATATTTT. The entire variable domain, with the rest obtained from reference TRBV28 and TRBJ1-3, is as follows: DVKVTQSSRYLVKRTGEKVFLECVQDMDHENMFWYRQDPGLGLRLIYFSYDVKMKEKGDIPEGYSVSREKKERFSLILESASTNQTSMYLCASSLQGQGKGNTIYFGEGSWLTVV.

The chain recombines TRBV4-2 with TRBJ2-1; TRBD2 matches at 14 bases. The germline gives CDR1 LGHNA, CDR2 YNFKEQ. The CDR3 sequence is 15 residues long. The trim removed 2 bases at V and 7 bases at J, leaving 1 base unmatched. DNA for the CDR3: TGTGCCAGCAGCCAAAGACTAGCGGGGGGGAATGAGCAGTTCTTC. It encodes CASSQRLAGGNEQFF.

The CDR3 DNA is TGTGCCAGCTCACCATCCGCGACAGGGGCCAATCAGCCCCAGCATTTT. As protein: CASSPSATGANQPQHF. This chain connects TRBV18 to TRBJ1-5; 8 bases align to TRBD1. The CDR3 has 16 amino acids. Germline-derived CDR1 and CDR2 are KGHSH and LQKENI. V trimming: 2 bases; J trimming: 3 bases; junction bases outside the gene matches: 6. Complete variable domain (other parts from reference TRBV18 and TRBJ1-5): NAGVMQNPRHLVRRRGQEARLRCSPMKGHSHVYWYRQLPEEGLKFMVYLQKENIIDESGMPKERFSAEFPKEGPSILRIQQVVRGDSAAYFCASSPSATGANQPQHFGDGTRLSIL.

This sequence joins TRBV10-3 and TRBJ2-3, with D tentatively TRBD2 (5 bases). Germline V gene data show CDR1 as ENHRY and CDR2 as SYGVKD. This CDR3 region has 14 residues. Trimming cost V 3 bases and J 0 bases, with 7 bases left between them. The CDR3 DNA reads as TGTGCCATCAGTGACCGGGGTAGCACAGATACGCAGTATTTT. As protein: CAISDRGSTDTQYF.

This clone was observed once. V and J are TRBV27 and TRBJ1-2; no definite D call. Trimming removed 5 bases from V and 7 bases from J, with 17 bases in between. The CDR3 runs to 14 residues. Germline V gene lookup returns CDR1 MNHEY and CDR2 SMNVEV (reference sequence). The CDR3 nucleotides are TGTGCCAGCAGTACAGTCGAGGGCTGGGGTGGCTACACCTTC. It is translated as CASSTVEGWGGYTF.

This chain uses TRBV19 with TRBJ2-7; TRBD2 aligns across 11 bases. From germline, CDR1 is LNHDA and CDR2 SQIVND (reference sequence). The CDR3 length is 15 residues. With 3 bases clipped from V and 3 bases from J, the junction kept 4 bases outside the gene matches. This chain's CDR3 is CASSIKGTSGYEQYF. CDR3 DNA sequence: TGTGCCAGTAGTATTAAAGGGACTAGCGGCTACGAGCAGTACTTC.

This rearrangement joins TRBV28 to TRBJ2-7, with 10 bases lining up with TRBD2. The CDR3 totals 14 residues. Germline CDR1 is MDHEN and CDR2 is SYDVKM. The CDR3 here is CASGRGGRSYEQYF. CDR3 sequence (DNA): TGTGCGAGCGGGAGGGGGGGAAGGTCCTACGAGCAGTACTTC.

The chain has TRBV10-3 and TRBJ1-5, with no clear D. The V end was cut by 3 bases, the J end by 9 bases, with 12 bases between. The CDR3 is 13 residues long. CDR1 and CDR2 (germline): ENHRY, SYGVKD. CDR3 in DNA: TGTGCCATCAGTGATTCTCCACCGGGGCCCCAGCATTTT. It codes for CAISDSPPGPQHF.

This sequence joins TRBV27 and TRBJ2-7, with a possible D match to TRBD1 (5 bases). In germline, CDR1 is MNHEY, CDR2 SMNVEV (reference sequence). The germline V and J ends were trimmed by 6 bases and 6 bases, with 18 bases remaining between them. This CDR3 is built from 14 residues. The CDR3 region is CASRFQGSFSEQYF. The CDR3 DNA follows: TGTGCCAGCAGGTTCCAGGGAAGCTTCAGCGAGCAGTACTTC.

This chain links TRBV28 with TRBJ2-7, with D maybe TRBD2 (6 bases). Per the germline V gene, CDR1 is MDHEN and CDR2 is SYDVKM. CDR3 size: 16 residues. V gave up 1 base and J gave up 3 bases, with 16 bases separating them. Written as DNA, the CDR3 is TGTGCCAGCAGTTTATTAAGGCGGGATCGTATCTACGAGCAGTACTTC. This encodes CASSLLRRDRIYEQYF.

In DNA, the CDR3 is TGTGCCAGCAGTCCCCGACAGGGGGGAAATTCACCCCTCCACTTT. Translation: CASSPRQGGNSPLHF. The V call is TRBV27, the J call TRBJ1-6; 9 bases line up with TRBD1. The CDR3 has 15 amino acids. The J segment lost 7 bases and the V segment lost 5 bases, leaving 6 bases of the junction unmatched. Germline V gene sequence: CDR1 MNHEY, CDR2 SMNVEV (reference sequence).

The rearrangement links TRBV3-1 (or the pseudogene TRBV3-2) to TRBJ2-5, with a tentative D call TRBD2 (6 bases). Germline CDR1 reads LGHDT; CDR2 reads YNNKEL (reference sequence). This CDR3 comprises 15 residues. Trimming removed 2 bases at V and 0 bases at J, with 10 bases between. The CDR3: CASSQWGGNQETQYF. In DNA, the CDR3 is TGTGCCAGCAGCCAATGGGGCGGGAACCAAGAGACCCAGTACTTC.

The rearrangement uses TRBV6-5 and TRBJ1-2; maybe TRBD1 (6 bases). Looked up from germline, CDR1 is MNHEY and CDR2 is SVGAGI. Trimming cost V 5 bases and J 8 bases, with 18 bases left between them. The CDR3 length is 14 residues. Here the CDR3 reads CASSMSQGLVGYTF. CDR3 DNA sequence: TGTGCCAGCAGTATGTCGCAGGGGCTGGTGGGCTACACCTTC.

This rearrangement joins TRBV3-1 (or the pseudogene TRBV3-2) to TRBJ2-6; D is unclear. The CDR3 has 14 amino acids. The V gene lost 6 bases and the J gene lost 1 base, with 7 bases spanning the gap. The germline gives CDR1 LGHDT, CDR2 YNNKEL (reference sequence). As DNA, the CDR3 is TGTGCCAGCAGTTCCCATTCTGGGGCCAACGTCCTGACTTTC. Its protein product is CASSSHSGANVLTF.

The V and J genes are TRBV29-1 and TRBJ1-2, with a weak D call TRBD1 (5 bases). The V end was cut by 4 bases, the J end by 6 bases, with 12 bases between. The CDR3 runs 12 residues. Germline V gene sequence: CDR1 SQVTM, CDR2 ANQGSEA. Written as DNA, the CDR3 is TGCAGCGTTGGGCTGACGGGGGATGGCTACACCTTC. Translating gives CSVGLTGDGYTF.

V usage is TRBV4-3 and J usage is TRBJ2-3; 9 bases line up with TRBD1. Looked up from germline, CDR1 is LGHNA and CDR2 is YSLEER. CDR3 length equals 16 residues. V dropped 3 bases and J dropped 4; count of bases not matched to a gene: 8. The chain's CDR3 is CASSHTGTGLSDTQYF. The CDR3 DNA reads as TGCGCCAGCAGCCATACCGGGACAGGGCTCTCAGATACGCAGTATTTT.

The chain employs TRBV28 and TRBJ1-1; possibly TRBD1 for D (5 bases). This CDR3 is 14 amino acids long. Deletions cut 3 bases from V and 4 bases from J, with 12 bases between. CDR1 is MDHEN, CDR2 SYDVKM, per germline. CDR3 loop: CASSLAGRGTEAFF. The CDR3 nucleotides are TGTGCCAGCAGTTTGGCGGGGAGGGGCACTGAAGCTTTCTTT. Complete variable domain (other parts from reference TRBV28 and TRBJ1-1): DVKVTQSSRYLVKRTGEKVFLECVQDMDHENMFWYRQDPGLGLRLIYFSYDVKMKEKGDIPEGYSVSREKKERFSLILESASTNQTSMYLCASSLAGRGTEAFFGQGTRLTVV.

The chain couples TRBV7-3 to TRBJ1-1; no clear D gene. There are 13 residues in the CDR3. The V gene's germline CDR1 is SGHTA and CDR2 FQGTGA. Between the trimmed V and J ends, which lost 0 bases and 5 bases, there was a span of 7 bases. CDR3 DNA sequence: TGTGCCAGCAGCTTAACCGACGGGACTGAAGCTTTCTTT. This gives the protein CASSLTDGTEAFF.

This rearrangement joins TRBV29-1 to TRBJ2-1, with 8 nucleotides matching TRBD1. The CDR3 length is 13 residues. CDR1 and CDR2 (germline): SQVTM, ANQGSEA. J lost 4 bases, V lost 7 bases, and 6 bases had no gene match. The CDR3 is CSGQGRIYNEQFF. DNA for the CDR3: TGCAGCGGACAGGGGCGCATATACAATGAGCAGTTCTTC.

The chain is built from TRBV6-5 and TRBJ2-7, with 7 bases that match TRBD2. This CDR3 contains 15 residues. CDR1 is MNHEY and CDR2 is SVGAGI in the germline V gene. V trimming: 4 bases; J trimming: 7 bases; junction bases outside the gene matches: 13. CDR3 coding DNA: TGTGCCAGCAGTTCTAGCGGCGGACGGGTGGGGGAGCAGTACTTC. Protein product: CASSSSGGRVGEQYF.